This is a list of T cell receptor beta chains from one sample in a study of blood T cell repertoires in COVID-19. Clones were sequenced by immunoSEQ multiplex PCR, and TCRdb holds only the in-frame ones, with some missing. The sample has roughly 150,000 clones; about nine tenths are singletons. The sample comprised PBMCs or T cells enriched from blood (not recorded which). These receptors were collected from a woman between 35 and 50 years old who had been exposed to COVID-19. CDR3s include the opening cysteine and the closing phenylalanine or tryptophan. The D gene is left open where the match is weak. The size of a clone is reported for some rows only, either as once, few or many, or as a class for expanded clones.

NA,TRBJ1-4,NA,TRBV6-6,TGTGCCAGCAGTCCGCGGGGAGGGGCCTCGGCAACTAATGAAAAACTGTTTTTT,CASSPRGGASATNEKLFF
NA,TRBJ1-4,NA,TRBV7-9,TGTGCCAGCATCCGCGGGGGTGGGGAAAAACTGTTTTTT,CASIRGGGEKLFF
NA,TRBJ2-5,TRBD1,TRBV6-5,TGTGCCAGCAGTTACCGGGACAGCCAAGAGACCCAGTACTTC,CASSYRDSQETQYF
NA,TRBJ1-6,NA,TRBV9,TGTGCCAGCAGCGCCGAGGTGGAGGGAGGTAATTCACCCCTCCACTTT,CASSAEVEGGNSPLHF
once,TRBJ1-5,TRBD1,TRBV28,TGTGCCAGCAGTGGCCCGGACAGGGGACGCAATCAGCCCCAGCATTTT,CASSGPDRGRNQPQHF
NA,TRBJ2-3,TRBD2,TRBV7-2,TGTGCCAGCAGTTCCGGGACTAGAAAAGATACGCAGTATTTT,CASSSGTRKDTQYF
NA,TRBJ1-4,NA,TRBV5-1,TGCGCCAGCAGCTCCCCTCGCGCAGGGGAAAAACTGTTTTTT,CASSSPRAGEKLFF
NA,TRBJ1-2,TRBD1,TRBV11-2,TGTGCCAGCAGCCTAACAGGGGATGGCTACACCTTC,CASSLTGDGYTF
NA,TRBJ2-3,NA,TRBV5-4,TGTGCCAGCAGCCTGGACACTAAGAGCACAGATACGCAGTATTTT,CASSLDTKSTDTQYF
NA,TRBJ2-3,NA,TRBV19,TGTGCCAGTAGCGTGGGGGGAACAGATACGCAGTATTTT,CASSVGGTDTQYF
NA,TRBJ2-1,NA,TRBV6-5,TGTGCCAGCAGTTACAGGACTGGGTTCAATGAGCAGTTCTTC,CASSYRTGFNEQFF
few,TRBJ1-1,NA,TRBV6-6,TGTGCCAGCAGTCTCAGGCAGTCTTCGCTGAACACTGAAGCTTTCTTT,CASSLRQSSLNTEAFF
NA,TRBJ1-1,NA,TRBV9,TGTGCCAGCAGCGTAGAAACAGGACAGAGGAACACTGAAGCTTTCTTT,CASSVETGQRNTEAFF
NA,TRBJ1-1,NA,TRBV18,TGTGCCAGCTCACCGAGGAGGAGGCCGAACACTGAAGCTTTCTTT,CASSPRRRPNTEAFF
NA,TRBJ1-1,NA,TRBV28,TGTGCCACCTTGAATTTGCGTTCAGCTTTCTTT,CATLNLRSAFF
NA,TRBJ2-7,NA,TRBV27,TGTGCCAGCAGTTTAACTACTAGCTCCTACGAGCAGTACTTC,CASSLTTSSYEQYF
NA,TRBJ1-1,NA,TRBV9,TGTGCCAGCAGCGTAGTTCCGGATGAGGGCACTGAAGCTTTCTTT,CASSVVPDEGTEAFF
few,TRBJ1-3,NA,TRBV6-5,TGTGCCAGCAGGATCGGGGGGGCTGGAAACACCATATATTTT,CASRIGGAGNTIYF
NA,TRBJ1-2,TRBD1,TRBV4-2,TGTGCCAGCAGCCAGACCGAGGGGGCGCGGTATGGCTACACCTTC,CASSQTEGARYGYTF
NA,TRBJ2-5,TRBD2,TRBV19,TGTGCCAGTAGCACAACTCTAGCGGTTCTAATAGAGACCCAGTACTTC,CASSTTLAVLIETQYF
NA,TRBJ2-7,TRBD1,TRBV5-1,TGCGCCAGCAGCGCGGGCGGGACAGGGGACTTCGGGCAGTACTTC,CASSAGGTGDFGQYF
NA,TRBJ2-5,NA,TRBV5-1,TGCGCCAGCAGCTTGGGCGATGAAGAGACCCAGTACTTC,CASSLGDEETQYF
once,TRBJ2-1,NA,TRBV20-1,TGCAGTGCTAGACTGGAGGAGCAGTTCTTC,CSARLEEQFF
NA,TRBJ2-3,TRBD2,TRBV6-5,TGTGCCAGCTTCGCGGGGGGGCCGGCAGATACGCAGTATTTT,CASFAGGPADTQYF
NA,TRBJ2-1,NA,TRBV19,TGTGCCAGTACCAAAACTAGTTACAATGAGCAGTTCTTC,CASTKTSYNEQFF
NA,TRBJ1-3,TRBD1,TRBV2,TGTGCCAGCAGTGAAGTCCAGGGGGCCCGGAGTGGAAACACCATATATTTT,CASSEVQGARSGNTIYF
NA,TRBJ1-1,NA,TRBV4-1,TGCGCCAGCAGCCACCCTGGGACACTGAACACTGAAGCTTTCTTT,CASSHPGTLNTEAFF
NA,TRBJ1-5,NA,TRBV28,TGTGCCAGCATTACGGGGGATAGCAATCAGCCCCAGCATTTT,CASITGDSNQPQHF
NA,TRBJ2-3,NA,TRBV7-2,TGTGCCAGCAGCTTTCAAAGACTGTCCACAGATACGCAGTATTTT,CASSFQRLSTDTQYF
NA,TRBJ2-5,NA,TRBV20-1,TGCAGTGCTAGAATCGGGACCCAGTACTTC,CSARIGTQYF
NA,TRBJ2-2,NA,TRBV9,TGTGCCAGCAGCTCCGAACCCGCCACTTACAGGAACACCGGGGAGCTGTTTTTT,CASSSEPATYRNTGELFF
NA,TRBJ1-3,NA,TRBV19,TGTGCCAGTAGCGACAGGTCGAGCTCTGGAAACACCATATATTTT,CASSDRSSSGNTIYF
NA,TRBJ2-7,TRBD2,TRBV19,TGTGCCAGTAGTGGCGCTAGCGGGAGTTCCTACGAGCAGTACTTC,CASSGASGSSYEQYF
once,TRBJ1-2,NA,TRBV3-1/TRBV3-2,TGTGCCACCGGAGAACAGGGCTATGGCTACACCTTC,CATGEQGYGYTF
NA,TRBJ1-1,NA,TRBV5-4,TGTGCCAGCAGCGCAGGACAGCTGAACACTGAAGCTTTCTTT,CASSAGQLNTEAFF
few,TRBJ1-2,NA,TRBV2,TGTGCCAGCTTTGGATACAGGGCTTCTAGCGGCTACACCTTC,CASFGYRASSGYTF
NA,TRBJ2-1,NA,TRBV27,TGTGCCAGCAGTTGGAGTTTTAACAATGAGCAGTTCTTC,CASSWSFNNEQFF
NA,TRBJ2-1,TRBD2,TRBV5-6,TGTGCCAGCAGCTTGGGAACTAGCGGGGGCAGCGGGGAGCAGTTCTTC,CASSLGTSGGSGEQFF
NA,TRBJ1-3,NA,TRBV11-2,TGTGCCAGCAGCTTAGATGAGGGGGATGGAAACACCATATATTTT,CASSLDEGDGNTIYF
NA,TRBJ1-5,NA,TRBV10-1,TGCGCCAGCAGTGAGTCACTGCCCCAGCCCCAGCATTTT,CASSESLPQPQHF
NA,TRBJ1-4,TRBD1,TRBV19,TGTGCCAGTCAACGATTCCAGGACAGGGCCCTAAAGGATGAAAAACTGTTTTTT,CASQRFQDRALKDEKLFF
NA,TRBJ2-7,NA,TRBV7-3,TGTGCCAGCAGCTTAGAGGCCCGGAATGGTGGACTGGAGCAGTACTTC,CASSLEARNGGLEQYF
NA,TRBJ2-7,NA,TRBV28,TGTGCCAGCGGGAGTGTTTACGAGCAGTACTTC,CASGSVYEQYF
NA,TRBJ1-1,TRBD1,TRBV5-1,TGCGCCAGCAGCTTCAAAACAGGGGGCAACACTGAAGCTTTCTTT,CASSFKTGGNTEAFF
NA,TRBJ1-3,NA,TRBV7-2,TGTGCCAGCAGCTTAGGTCAGTCCTCTGGAAACACCATATATTTT,CASSLGQSSGNTIYF
once,TRBJ2-6,NA,TRBV5-1,TGCGCCAGCAGCTTGGGGGCAGCTGGGGCCAACGTCCTGACTTTC,CASSLGAAGANVLTF
few,TRBJ2-5,TRBD1,TRBV19,TGTGCCAGTGGACCAGGACAGGGGGTGGAAGAGACCCAGTACTTC,CASGPGQGVEETQYF
few,TRBJ1-2,TRBD1,TRBV2,TGTGCCAGCAGGTCCGCGACAGGGGGTCATGGCTACACCTTC,CASRSATGGHGYTF